Shown below are 11 T cell receptor beta chains from a single sample sequenced in a study of PD-1 blockade in mismatch repair-deficient tumors. Clones were read by immunoSEQ multiplex PCR, and TCRdb kept only the in-frame ones, dropping some. In the table there are roughly 49,000 clones, 77% of which are singletons. Material: PBMCs, obtained before pembrolizumab treatment. The receptors originated from an adult with mismatch repair-deficient cancer.

This chain joins TRBV11-1 and TRBJ2-3, with D tentatively TRBD2 (5 bases). The CDR3 covers 14 residues. The V gene lost 7 bases and the J gene lost 5 bases, with 16 bases spanning the gap. Germline CDR1 reads SGHAT; CDR2 reads FQDESV (reference sequence). As DNA, the CDR3 is TGTGCCAGCACCGCGGACGTACTAGGAGATACGCAGTATTTT. This sequence encodes CASTADVLGDTQYF.

The count of this clone is one. DNA of the CDR3: TGTGCCCTGGACAGGGAGATTTCCTATGGCTACACCTTC. Translation: CALDREISYGYTF. This chain joins TRBV7-9 and TRBJ1-2, with 8 bases matching TRBD1. This CDR3 spans 13 amino acids. Germline V lookup: CDR1 SEHNR, CDR2 FQNEAQ (reference sequence). The ends lost 11 bases at V and 4 bases at J; junction bases unmatched: 9.

In its sample, this clone was seen once. The chain uses TRBV13 and TRBJ2-6, with 7 bases matching TRBD1. The CDR3 spans 16 residues. Germline CDR1 PRHDT, CDR2 FYEKMQ (reference sequence). Unmatched junction bases numbered 7, after V lost 5 bases and J lost 3 bases. CDR3 amino acids: CASSIRDSLGANVLTF. For the CDR3, the DNA is TGTGCCAGCAGCATCCGGGACAGCCTTGGGGCCAACGTCCTGACTTTC.

This clone was detected once. J is TRBJ2-2 and V is TRBV5-4; weak D call: TRBD2 (7 bases). V was cut by 4 bases and J by 6 bases, with 22 bases left in between. In germline, CDR1 is SGHNT, CDR2 YYREEE (reference sequence). The CDR3 length is 17 residues. CDR3 bases: TGTGCCAGCAGCAGGGGGGGGCGGGAAGGGAGCGCCGGGGAGCTGTTTTTT. Amino acid sequence: CASSRGGREGSAGELFF. The full variable domain, completed using reference TRBV5-4 and TRBJ2-2, is ETGVTQSPTHLIKTRGQQVTLRCSSQSGHNTVSWYQQALGQGPQFIFQYYREEENGRGNFPPRFSGLQFPNYSSELNVNALELDDSALYLCASSRGGREGSAGELFFGEGSRLTVL.

The chain has TRBV5-5 and TRBJ2-7; possibly TRBD1 for D (6 bases). Germline CDR1 and CDR2: SGHKS and YYEKEE (reference sequence). The CDR3 runs 15 residues. V was clipped by 1 base and J by 1 base, with 12 bases between them. In DNA form, the CDR3 reads TGTGCCAGCAGCTTGAGCAGGGGTAGATCCTACGAGCAGTACTTC. It encodes CASSLSRGRSYEQYF.

The chain links TRBV5-3 to TRBJ2-4; 7 nucleotides line up with TRBD2. TRBV5-3 carries the ORF label, with uncertain function. This CDR3 has 13 residues. V was clipped by 6 bases and J by 9 bases; unmatched bases: 9. In DNA, the CDR3 is TGTGCCAGAACCCCGACGGGAGGTGCCATTCAGTACTTC. Encoded protein: CARTPTGGAIQYF.

This chain links TRBV19 with TRBJ1-5, with D unresolved. Germline V gene sequence: CDR1 LNHDA, CDR2 SQIVND (reference sequence). The CDR3 runs 15 residues. V was cut by 2 bases and J by 3 bases, with 11 bases left in between. As DNA, the CDR3 is TGTGCCAGTAGTATATCAGCTCTGCCCAATCAGCCCCAGCATTTT. Protein product: CASSISALPNQPQHF.

The CDR3 sequence is CASSLLAGGREQYF. CDR3 in DNA: TGTGCCAGCAGCCTTTTAGCGGGAGGGCGTGAGCAGTACTTC. The gene calls are TRBV28 and TRBJ2-7, with 11 positions matching TRBD2. The CDR3 has 14 amino acids. The V gene's germline CDR1 is MDHEN and CDR2 SYDVKM. The junction had 8 bases not matched to a gene; V was cut back by 6 bases and J by 7 bases.

This clone appeared a few times. The V call is TRBV18, the J call TRBJ2-5; D might be TRBD2 (5 bases). The ends were cut back, 3 bases at V and 5 bases at J, with 13 bases in the middle. The V gene's germline CDR1 is KGHSH and CDR2 LQKENI. The CDR3 is made up of 14 amino acids. Here the CDR3 DNA reads TGTGCCAGCTCACCGAGCGGTAATGTTGAGACCCAGTACTTC. Protein product: CASSPSGNVETQYF.

V gene TRBV10-1 combines with J gene TRBJ2-7, with TRBD1 matching over 7 bases. Germline CDR1 is WNHNN and CDR2 is SYGVQD (reference sequence). After removal of 8 bases from V and 2 bases from J, the junction contained 15 bases not matched to a gene. The length of the CDR3 is 16 residues. The CDR3 bases are TGCGCCAGCCACCAGGGACCCCAGGGGGATACCTACGAGCAGTACTTC. Its translation is CASHQGPQGDTYEQYF.

This clone was seen only a few times. The chain carries TRBV7-9 and TRBJ2-5, with a tentative D call TRBD2 (5 bases). This CDR3 has 15 residues. The ends were cut back, 3 bases at V and 6 bases at J, with 17 bases in the middle. Per germline, CDR1 SEHNR and CDR2 FQNEAQ (reference sequence). In nucleotides, the CDR3 is TGTGCCAGCAGCTTCAGGTCAAGCGGCCTGCAGACCCAGTACTTC. Protein product: CASSFRSSGLQTQYF.